This T cell receptor (beta chain) derives from a study of early T cells in non-severe SARS-CoV-2 infection (dated by TCRdb to 2020 to 2023). General notes on the study: Because TCR sequencing was done on bulk RNA from unsorted whole blood, the alpha and beta chains could not be paired. Points the paper makes about the study in general: VDJdb matching was skewed toward anti-spike CD8 responses and likely underestimated virus-specific expansions by missing private and CD4 specificities.

Trimming costs V 3 bases and J 1 base, and their ends lie 11 bases apart. The germline V gene specifies LGHNA as CDR1 and YNFKEQ as CDR2. Counted from cysteine to phenylalanine, this CDR3 has 15 amino acids. The CDR3 DNA has 45 bases and is translated from base 1. A case-control design nested within a healthcare worker cohort in London, UK, was used, with weekly nasopharyngeal swab PCR tests and blood sampling performed. Between 23 and 31 March 2020, the week of the UK lockdown, healthcare workers were enrolled and then followed up weekly for as long as 16 weeks. This clonotype was detected ten times or more. Its recognized antigen is unknown. Per-nucleotide qualities are absent, and no much larger clonotype sits a single base away. Library preparation employed 5' RACE. The sequencer listed for this sample is NextSeq 500. In the TCR library protocol, unique molecular identifiers were attached to individual cDNA molecules to correct for PCR bias and sequencing error. TCR alpha and beta chains were both sequenced, and the abundances of alpha and beta sequences in each sample were closely correlated with each other. As for the original processing: V gene, J gene and CDR3 annotation of TCR sequences was performed with Decombinator V4. TCRs were defined as expanded if a significant change between any two time points was detected under a Poisson model with p below 0.0001. Abundances of TCRs were expressed as counts per million after normalisation to the total number of TCRs sequenced in each sample. MAIT TCRs were defined by TRAV1-2 paired with TRAJ12, TRAJ20 or TRAJ33, and iNKT TCRs by TRAV10 paired with TRAJ18. A search of VDJdb, accessed on 1 November 2021, was run for TCRs annotated to CMV, EBV and SARS-CoV-2, with TCRs annotated for multiple antigens excluded. The raw public reads went through TCRdb reprocessing: fastp at Q25, MiXCR clone calling, in-frame beta chains kept. Rows merge per CDR3 protein into single entries with the most common DNA and genes. The authors' filters were not applied to this entry. This sample has roughly 83,000 distinct CDR3 sequences in its table, and roughly a tenth of those were observed once. The ten largest clones represent approximately 8% of the sample.

This chain joins TRBV4-2 to TRBJ2-3; no D gene is confidently identified. Sequencing used whole blood, obtained at baseline. This receptor was taken from an adult who was a healthcare worker with PCR-confirmed SARS-CoV-2 infection or an uninfected control (not recorded which). At the DNA level, the sequence is TGTGCCAGCAGCCAGCTCGGGTACGGCACAGATACGCAGTATTTT. Translated, this gives CASSQLGYGTDTQYF.